This passage covers 24 T cell receptor beta chains from one sample sequenced in a study of blood T cell repertoires in COVID-19. Profiling relied on immunoSEQ multiplex PCR, and the TCRdb table lists in-frame clones only, not all of them. Found here are a few hundred thousand clones, around 92% of them singletons; the top ten hold around 3%. The sample consisted of peripheral blood. These receptors all stem from a young woman with COVID-19, enrolled during active disease.

This clone is a singleton in its sample. V gene TRBV6-2 or TRBV6-3 combines with J gene TRBJ2-7; TRBD2 agrees at 7 bases. CDR1 is MNHEY, CDR2 SVGEGT, per germline. The junction had 10 bases not matched to a gene; V was cut back by 0 bases and J by 5 bases. The CDR3 is made up of 16 amino acids. The CDR3 is CASSYSGREAMHEQYV. In nucleotides, the CDR3 is TGTGCCAGCAGTTACTCGGGACGGGAGGCCATGCACGAGCAGTACGTC.

The chain combines TRBV5-1 with TRBJ2-2; 7 bases are shared with TRBD1. The CDR3 is 15 residues long. With 0 bases clipped from V and 6 bases from J, the junction kept 5 bases outside the gene matches. Germline values: CDR1 SGHRS, CDR2 YFSETQ. The CDR3 protein is CASSLALQGSGELFF. The CDR3 bases are TGCGCCAGCAGCTTGGCCTTACAGGGGTCCGGGGAGCTGTTTTTT.

This sequence joins TRBV12-3 or TRBV12-4 and TRBJ1-5; D gene ambiguous. Between the trimmed V and J ends, which lost 6 bases and 6 bases, there was a span of 12 bases. This CDR3 is 13 amino acids long. The CDR3 reads CASRRGRSQPQHF. Written as DNA, the CDR3 is TGTGCCAGCAGGCGGGGTCGCAGTCAGCCCCAGCATTTT.

This sequence joins TRBV7-2 and TRBJ1-1, with D possibly matching TRBD1 (5 bases). This CDR3 contains 15 residues. The germline V gene has CDR1 SGHTA and CDR2 FQGNSA. V was shortened by 7 bases and J by 0 bases, with 15 bases between the two germline ends. The CDR3 region has the DNA TGTGCCAGCACCCTCCTGACAGTCATGAACACTGAAGCTTTCTTT. This gives the protein CASTLLTVMNTEAFF.

The chain combines TRBV6-5 with TRBJ1-2, with D possibly being TRBD1 (5 bases). Per germline, CDR1 MNHEY and CDR2 SVGAGI. The CDR3 extends over 13 amino acids. CDR3 loop: CVAGGATNYGYTF. In DNA, the CDR3 is TGTGTCGCCGGGGGAGCCACTAACTATGGCTACACCTTC.

The J gene is TRBJ2-3, the V gene TRBV28; 7 bases map to TRBD2. This CDR3 comprises 16 residues. Germline-derived CDR1 and CDR2 are MDHEN and SYDVKM. V lost 3 bases, J lost 5 bases, and 11 bases stayed unmatched. Here the CDR3 reads CASSFLGGGLLDTQYF. The CDR3 nucleotides are TGTGCCAGCAGTTTTTTGGGCGGGGGATTGTTAGATACGCAGTATTTT.

V gene TRBV7-2 combines with J gene TRBJ2-3; tentative D call: TRBD1 (6 bases). CDR1 SGHTA and CDR2 FQGNSA come from the germline V gene. V was pared by 2 bases and J by 4 bases, with 19 bases between. The CDR3 consists of 17 residues. The DNA of the CDR3 is TGTGCCAGCAGCTTACGGACAGCCCCCACCCGGGCAGATACGCAGTATTTT. It is translated as CASSLRTAPTRADTQYF.

The genes are TRBV18 and TRBJ2-3; D is possibly TRBD2 (5 bases). CDR3 length: 14 residues. The germline gives CDR1 KGHSH, CDR2 LQKENI. V was pared by 0 bases and J by 2 bases, with 6 bases between. DNA for the CDR3: TGTGCCAGCTCACCACCGCGGGTCACAGATACGCAGTATTTT. Its protein is CASSPPRVTDTQYF.

The V call is TRBV5-1, the J call TRBJ2-3; possibly TRBD1 for D (6 bases). Germline V lookup: CDR1 SGHRS, CDR2 YFSETQ. Trimming took 1 base from V and 6 from J, leaving 9 bases between them. The CDR3 sequence is 13 residues long. The CDR3 DNA sequence: TGCGCCAGCAGCTTGCGCCAGGGGGATACGCAGTATTTT. Encoded protein: CASSLRQGDTQYF.

V usage is TRBV29-1 and J usage is TRBJ1-2; 8 bases line up with TRBD1. The CDR3 totals 18 residues. Germline trimming cut 0 bases from V and 0 bases from J; bases unmatched to any gene: 12. From germline, CDR1 is SQVTM and CDR2 ANQGSEA. The DNA of the CDR3 is TGCAGCGTTGAAGACGCGGAGACAGGGGAGCTAGCTAACTATGGCTACACCTTC. Its protein product is CSVEDAETGELANYGYTF.

CDR3 bases: TGTGCCAGCAGCCAAGCTACTCGTCCTATCCGGGGTCGGGAAGACGAGCAGTACGTC. Protein sequence: CASSQATRPIRGREDEQYV. This chain connects TRBV3-1 (or the pseudogene TRBV3-2) to TRBJ2-7, with D possibly matching TRBD2 (5 bases). Germline V gene data show CDR1 as LGHDT and CDR2 as YNNKEL (reference sequence). Trimming pared 1 base from V and 5 bases from J, leaving 27 bases between. There are 19 residues in the CDR3.

This clone was seen a single time. This rearrangement joins TRBV7-2 to TRBJ2-2; 12 nucleotides align to TRBD2. This CDR3 has 17 residues. Germline CDR1 reads SGHTA; CDR2 reads FQGNSA. Trimming cost V 5 bases and J 4 bases; bases outside gene matches: 8. The chain's CDR3 is CASSPGLAGPRTGELFF. The DNA for the CDR3 is TGTGCCAGCAGCCCTGGACTAGCGGGGCCCCGCACCGGGGAGCTGTTTTTT.

The chain employs TRBV2 and TRBJ1-1; D is ambiguous. The CDR3 totals 13 residues. V shed 1 base and J shed 10 bases, with 13 bases lying between them. Per germline, CDR1 SNHLY and CDR2 FYNNEI. The CDR3 DNA follows: TGTGCCAGCAGTGAAGATGCGCCCTCCGGAGCTTTCTTT. Protein: CASSEDAPSGAFF.

The chain recombines TRBV28 with TRBJ2-5; 7 nucleotides align to TRBD1. With V trimmed by 4 bases and J by 4 bases, 9 bases remained unmatched. Germline loops: CDR1 MDHEN, CDR2 SYDVKM. The CDR3 has 15 residues. CDR3 amino acids: CASSSLGRDRETQYF. As DNA, the CDR3 is TGTGCCAGCAGTTCCCTGGGACGGGACAGAGAGACCCAGTACTTC.

The sample holds one count of this clone. In nucleotides, the CDR3 is TGTGCCAGCAGCATTACAGCAAACTATGGCTACACCTTC. Translated: CASSITANYGYTF. The chain has TRBV5-6 and TRBJ1-2, with D hard to call. This CDR3 has 13 residues. From germline, CDR1 is SGHDT and CDR2 YYEEEE. Trimming shortened V by 4 bases and J by 2 bases, and 9 bases separated the two germline ends.

The gene calls are TRBV29-1 and TRBJ1-5; D is perhaps TRBD1 (6 bases). CDR1 and CDR2 (germline): SQVTM, ANQGSEA. Trimming took off 4 bases at V and 2 bases at J, with 12 bases between the two ends. There are 14 residues in the CDR3. The CDR3 is CSVGAGEGNQPQHF. The CDR3 DNA sequence: TGCAGCGTTGGGGCAGGGGAAGGCAATCAGCCCCAGCATTTT.

The chain is built from TRBV11-2 and TRBJ2-3, with D possibly being TRBD2 (6 bases). The CDR3 runs 14 residues. Germline CDR1 is SGHAT and CDR2 is FQNNGV. The V end lost 1 base, the J end lost 6 bases, and 11 bases lay between the germline ends. The CDR3 loop is CASSLGGIMDTQYF. The CDR3 DNA sequence: TGTGCCAGCAGCTTAGGCGGGATCATGGATACGCAGTATTTT.

This clone appeared a single time. The chain carries TRBV5-8 and TRBJ1-4, with D possibly TRBD1 on 5 matching bases. The V end was cut by 0 bases, the J end by 0 bases, with 15 bases between. CDR1 and CDR2 (germline): SGHTS, YDEGEE. The CDR3 covers 18 residues. The CDR3 bases are TGTGCCAGCAGCTTGGCGCCGGGGGGGAAATCAACTAATGAAAAACTGTTTTTT. It yields the protein CASSLAPGGKSTNEKLFF. Full variable domain (rest looked up from reference TRBV5-8 and TRBJ1-4): EAGVTQSPTHLIKTRGQQATLRCSPISGHTSVYWYQQALGLGLQFLLWYDEGEERNRGNFPPRFSGRQFPNYSSELNVNALELEDSALYLCASSLAPGGKSTNEKLFFGSGTQLSVL.

This rearrangement joins TRBV27 to TRBJ1-5; D unresolved. The length of the CDR3 is 12 residues. Trimming removed 3 bases at V and 6 bases at J, with 6 bases between. CDR1 and CDR2 from the germline V gene are MNHEY and SMNVEV (reference sequence). CDR3 residues: CASSFGGQPQHF. CDR3 bases: TGTGCCAGCAGTTTCGGAGGTCAGCCCCAGCATTTT.

The V gene is TRBV5-6, the J gene TRBJ1-2; D might be TRBD1 (6 bases). Per germline, CDR1 SGHDT and CDR2 YYEEEE. Trimming pared 4 bases from V and 8 bases from J, leaving 24 bases between. The CDR3 totals 16 residues. The CDR3 here is CASSAFGQLGRGGYTF. The CDR3 bases are TGTGCCAGCAGCGCATTTGGACAGCTGGGCAGAGGCGGCTACACCTTC.

The rearrangement links TRBV6-2 or TRBV6-3 to TRBJ2-1; 7 bases match TRBD2. The V and J ends lost 5 bases and 5 bases, in that order; junction bases with no gene match: 12. The CDR3 spans 16 residues. The germline gives CDR1 MNHEY, CDR2 SVGEGT. CDR3: CASSGQGLRNNNEQFF. CDR3 sequence (DNA): TGTGCCAGCAGTGGTCAGGGACTAAGGAACAACAATGAGCAGTTCTTC.

The V gene is TRBV5-4, the J gene TRBJ2-3; D possibly corresponds to TRBD1 (5 bases). The ends were cut back, 2 bases at V and 4 bases at J, with 8 bases in the middle. The CDR3 has 13 residues. Germline V gives CDR1 SGHNT, CDR2 YYREEE (reference sequence). In DNA, the CDR3 is TGTGCCAGCAGCTTCGCAGGGCCAGATACGCAGTATTTT. Translated, it gives CASSFAGPDTQYF.

V and J are TRBV30 and TRBJ2-1; D remains ambiguous. CDR1 and CDR2 (germline): GTSNPN, SVGIG (reference sequence). CDR3 length: 12 amino acids. With 4 bases removed from V and 6 bases from J, the gap between germline ends came to 10 bases. The DNA for the CDR3 is TGTGCCTGGAACCACGTCGGCAATGAGCAGTTCTTC. The encoded protein is CAWNHVGNEQFF.

V gene TRBV10-3 combines with J gene TRBJ2-1; 7 bases agree with TRBD2. Germline CDR1 and CDR2: ENHRY and SYGVKD. J was trimmed by 7 bases and V by 6 bases; bases with no gene match: 6. The CDR3 covers 13 residues. The CDR3 coding sequence is TGTGCCATCAGCCCGATAGCGGGTAATGAGCAGTTCTTC. Its protein product is CAISPIAGNEQFF.